The rows below give T cell receptor beta chains drawn from one sample of a study of blood T cell repertoires in COVID-19. Profiled with immunoSEQ multiplex PCR; TCRdb holds only in-frame clones, not every one. Among about 58,000 clones listed, approximately 86% were seen once. The sequenced sample was peripheral blood. The receptors were sampled from a woman in her 70s with active COVID-19. The CDR3 runs from the conserved cysteine through the conserved F or W. The D gene is left open where the match is weak. A clone size is listed for some rows: how often the clone was seen (once, few, many), or a class if it is expanded.

TRBV11-2	NA	TRBJ2-7	TRBD2	CASSTGVGIAGPSHEQYF	TGTGCCAGCAGCACGGGCGTGGGCATAGCGGGACCCAGCCACGAGCAGTACTTC
TRBV3-1/TRBV3-2	NA	TRBJ2-3	TRBD2	CASSQGLAGRTDTQYF	TGTGCCAGCAGCCAAGGACTAGCGGGACGCACAGATACGCAGTATTTT
TRBV6-4	NA	TRBJ2-1	NA	CASSDLVGNRVNEQFF	TGTGCCAGCAGTGACCTGGTTGGGAACAGGGTCAATGAGCAGTTCTTC
TRBV2	NA	TRBJ2-3	TRBD2	CASSGTSGVGTDTQYF	TGTGCCAGCAGTGGGACTAGCGGGGTGGGCACAGATACGCAGTATTTT
TRBV5-1	NA	TRBJ2-2	NA	CASSSSLVTGELFF	TGCGCCAGCAGCTCTAGCTTAGTTACCGGGGAGCTGTTTTTT
TRBV15	NA	TRBJ2-1	NA	CATSRDQRDEQFF	TGTGCCACCAGCAGAGATCAGCGGGATGAGCAGTTCTTC
TRBV28	NA	TRBJ2-1	TRBD2	CASLAGGTYNEQFF	TGTGCCAGTTTAGCGGGAGGGACCTACAATGAGCAGTTCTTC
TRBV19	NA	TRBJ1-1	NA	CASSYTGYMNTEAFF	TGTGCCAGTAGTTATACAGGGTACATGAACACTGAAGCTTTCTTT
TRBV5-6	NA	TRBJ1-1	NA	CASSSLRTRGTEAFF	TGTGCCAGCAGCTCCTTGAGGACAAGGGGAACTGAAGCTTTCTTT
TRBV10-3	NA	TRBJ1-5	NA	CAISLEGNQPQHF	TGTGCCATCAGTCTTGAGGGCAATCAGCCCCAGCATTTT
TRBV4-1	NA	TRBJ1-5	NA	CASSQEVWANQPQHF	TGCGCCAGCAGCCAAGAAGTATGGGCCAATCAGCCCCAGCATTTT
TRBV5-6	NA	TRBJ2-5	NA	CASSLAAVQETQYF	TGTGCCAGCAGTCTGGCGGCGGTACAAGAGACCCAGTACTTC
TRBV25-1	medium-sized	TRBJ1-2	NA	CASSEFGGFYGYTF	TGTGCCAGCAGTGAATTTGGGGGCTTCTATGGCTACACCTTC
TRBV6-2/TRBV6-3	NA	TRBJ1-1	NA	CASGQNRVEAFF	TGTGCCAGCGGCCAGAACAGGGTCGAGGCTTTCTTT
TRBV9	NA	TRBJ2-2	NA	CASGGTTNTGELFF	TGTGCCAGCGGGGGGACCACAAACACCGGGGAGCTGTTTTTT
TRBV9	once	TRBJ2-1	NA	CASSVASSGYDAEQFF	TGTGCCAGCAGCGTAGCTTCCAGCGGGTATGATGCTGAGCAGTTCTTC
TRBV28	NA	TRBJ2-7	TRBD2	CASSLGGRTSYEQYF	TGTGCCAGCAGTTTAGGCGGGAGGACCTCCTACGAGCAGTACTTC
TRBV3-1/TRBV3-2	few	TRBJ2-3	TRBD2	CASSQEASGITDTQYF	TGTGCCAGCAGCCAAGAGGCTAGCGGGATCACAGATACGCAGTATTTT
TRBV6-2/TRBV6-3	NA	TRBJ1-1	TRBD1	CASSSFRQGRNTEAFF	TGTGCCAGCAGTTCCTTCCGACAGGGTAGGAACACTGAAGCTTTCTTT
TRBV28	once	TRBJ2-3	NA	CASSYRSGVGTDTQYF	TGTGCCAGCAGTTACCGAAGCGGAGTTGGCACAGATACGCAGTATTTT
TRBV27	NA	TRBJ2-7	NA	CASSPTGGPYEQYF	TGTGCCAGCAGTCCCACGGGGGGCCCCTACGAGCAGTACTTC
TRBV30	NA	TRBJ1-1	NA	CAWSPEAGTEAFF	TGTGCCTGGAGCCCAGAAGCGGGCACTGAAGCTTTCTTT
TRBV4-1	NA	TRBJ2-1	TRBD2	CASSQEYLAAYNEQFF	TGCGCCAGCAGCCAAGAGTACCTAGCGGCGTACAATGAGCAGTTCTTC
TRBV5-1	NA	TRBJ2-1	NA	CASSLGSYNEQFF	TGCGCCAGCAGCTTGGGTAGCTACAATGAGCAGTTCTTC
TRBV7-9	NA	TRBJ1-2	NA	CASSVDRLKDGYTF	TGTGCCAGCAGTGTCGACCGACTTAAAGATGGCTACACCTTC
TRBV6-5	NA	TRBJ1-1	NA	CASKAAAGLNTEAFF	TGTGCCAGCAAGGCGGCGGCGGGATTGAACACTGAAGCTTTCTTT
TRBV19	NA	TRBJ1-2	NA	CASSIRTANYGYTF	TGTGCCAGTAGTATCAGAACAGCCAACTATGGCTACACCTTC
TRBV5-1	NA	TRBJ2-3	NA	CASSGGTTDTQYF	TGCGCCAGCAGCGGGGGGACCACAGATACGCAGTATTTT
TRBV21-1	NA	TRBJ2-1	NA	CASRRTSGRDEFF	TGTGCCAGCAGGAGGACTAGCGGGAGGGATGAGTTCTTC
TRBV10-2	NA	TRBJ2-3	NA	CASSGRVWGTDTQYF	TGCGCCAGCAGTGGGCGGGTATGGGGAACAGATACGCAGTATTTT
TRBV15	NA	TRBJ2-5	TRBD1	CATSFRRDSQETQYF	TGTGCCACCAGCTTCCGTCGGGACAGCCAAGAGACCCAGTACTTC
TRBV19	NA	TRBJ1-1	NA	CASSIGPGSMTEAFF	TGTGCCAGTAGTATTGGGCCCGGGAGTATGACTGAAGCTTTCTTT
TRBV4-1	NA	TRBJ2-5	TRBD2	CASSPLGTSMETQYF	TGCGCCAGCAGCCCGCTCGGGACTAGCATGGAGACCCAGTACTTC
TRBV7-8	NA	TRBJ2-7	NA	CASSYDRSSYEQYF	TGTGCCAGCAGCTACGACAGGAGCTCCTACGAGCAGTACTTC
TRBV11-2	NA	TRBJ2-5	TRBD1	CASRLDDRGRETQYF	TGTGCCAGCAGACTAGACGACAGGGGGCGGGAGACCCAGTACTTC
TRBV28	once	TRBJ2-6	NA	CASSSSGPGANVLTF	TGTGCCAGCAGTTCCTCGGGTCCCGGGGCCAACGTCCTGACTTTC
TRBV5-5	NA	TRBJ1-1	NA	CASSSQLNTEAFF	TGTGCCAGCAGTTCACAGCTGAACACTGAAGCTTTCTTT
TRBV11-2	NA	TRBJ2-7	NA	CASSLNRQSSYEQYF	TGTGCCAGCAGCTTAAACAGACAGAGCTCCTACGAGCAGTACTTC
TRBV6-5	NA	TRBJ1-1	NA	CASSYGRNLMNTEAFF	TGTGCCAGCAGTTACGGGAGGAACCTTATGAACACTGAAGCTTTCTTT
TRBV9	NA	TRBJ2-1	NA	CASSVEGAYNEQFF	TGTGCCAGCAGCGTCGAGGGGGCCTACAATGAGCAGTTCTTC
TRBV6-1	NA	TRBJ2-4	TRBD2	CASSVALLAGVAKNIQYF	TGTGCCAGCAGTGTCGCCCTACTAGCGGGAGTTGCCAAAAACATTCAGTACTTC
TRBV4-2	few	TRBJ1-3	NA	CASSLSSGNTIYF	TGTGCCAGCAGTCTATCCTCTGGAAACACCATATATTTT
TRBV29-1	NA	TRBJ2-7	NA	CSVGERLANMGYEQYF	TGCAGCGTTGGGGAAAGGCTAGCAAATATGGGGTACGAGCAGTACTTC
TRBV28	NA	TRBJ1-1	TRBD1	CASSPSSTGHTEAFF	TGTGCCAGCAGCCCCAGTTCGACAGGGCATACTGAAGCTTTCTTT
TRBV19	NA	TRBJ2-3	NA	CASRPAPPYTDTQYF	TGTGCCTCCAGGCCCGCCCCCCCCTACACAGATACGCAGTATTTT
TRBV9	NA	TRBJ2-7	TRBD2	CASSVAGGRSDEQYF	TGTGCCAGCAGCGTCGCCGGCGGGAGAAGCGACGAGCAGTACTTC
TRBV5-8	NA	TRBJ2-1	TRBD1	CASSLGQGRKSSYNEQFF	TGTGCCAGCAGCTTAGGACAGGGGCGAAAGAGCTCCTACAATGAGCAGTTCTTC
TRBV5-5	medium-sized	TRBJ2-7	NA	CASSYGSRYEQYF	TGTGCCAGCAGCTACGGATCGAGGTACGAGCAGTACTTC
TRBV6-5	NA	TRBJ1-5	NA	CASSYSGGNQPQHF	TGTGCCAGCAGTTACTCAGGGGGCAATCAGCCCCAGCATTTT
TRBV28	NA	TRBJ2-2	TRBD2	CASSLPSGSTGELFF	TGTGCCAGCAGTTTACCTAGCGGGAGCACCGGGGAGCTGTTTTTT
TRBV7-2	NA	TRBJ2-7	TRBD1	CASSFQGGDNYEQYF	TGTGCCAGCAGCTTCCAAGGGGGCGACAACTACGAGCAGTACTTC
TRBV20-1	NA	TRBJ2-2	NA	CSASLPEGGELFF	TGCAGTGCTAGTTTACCGGAGGGCGGGGAGCTGTTTTTT